The 21 T cell receptor beta chains in this list originate from one sample, sequenced in a study of control samples from healthy donors and cancer patients. Some clones are missing from TCRdb's copy, which holds only in-frame ones; the method was immunoSEQ multiplex PCR. This repertoire shows roughly 120,000 clones, approximately 88% found once; its top ten account for less than 3.5%. What was sequenced was blood. The receptors here all came from a man aged 35-49 years in good health.

The chain couples TRBV19 to TRBJ1-5, with TRBD1 identical over 8 bases. The CDR3 loop spans 16 amino acids. Germline lookup yields CDR1 LNHDA and CDR2 SQIVND (reference sequence). The junction had 13 bases not matched to a gene; V was cut back by 5 bases and J by 7 bases. The CDR3: CASSRAQGALGQPQHF. The CDR3 DNA sequence: TGTGCCAGTAGTCGAGCGCAGGGGGCATTAGGGCAGCCCCAGCATTTT. The variable domain in full, completed from reference TRBV19 and TRBJ1-5, reads DGGITQSPKYLFRKEGQNVTLSCEQNLNHDAMYWYRQDPGQGLRLIYYSQIVNDFQKGDIAEGYSVSREKKESFPLTVTSAQKNPTAFYLCASSRAQGALGQPQHFGDGTRLSIL.

This sequence joins TRBV5-1 and TRBJ1-4, with no clear D. This CDR3 is built from 15 residues. V was cut by 5 bases and J by 4 bases, with 15 bases left in between. Germline V gives CDR1 SGHRS, CDR2 YFSETQ. As DNA, the CDR3 is TGCGCCAGCAGTCCAGAGGCGGGAAGTAATGAAAAACTGTTTTTT. Translation: CASSPEAGSNEKLFF.

This chain links TRBV6-1 with TRBJ1-1; TRBD1 might be the D (6 bases). The germline V gene encodes CDR1 MNHNS and CDR2 SASEGT. Trimming took off 3 bases at V and 4 bases at J, with 12 bases between the two ends. This CDR3 contains 14 residues. The CDR3 here is CASSDERGITEAFF. CDR3 nucleotides: TGTGCCAGCAGTGACGAAAGGGGGATCACTGAAGCTTTCTTT.

This clone was seen a handful of times. The chain has TRBV6-4 and TRBJ2-3; D is uncertain. CDR1 is MRHNA and CDR2 is SNTAGT in the germline V gene. V was shortened by 2 bases and J by 6 bases, with 9 bases between the two germline ends. The CDR3 consists of 13 residues. CDR3 in DNA: TGTGCCAGCAGTGACGGTGGGGTTGATACGCAGTATTTT. It translates to CASSDGGVDTQYF.

This chain connects TRBV6-6 to TRBJ1-2, with 7 bases matching TRBD1. The CDR3 contains 14 residues. The V and J ends lost 4 bases and 4 bases, in that order; junction bases with no gene match: 6. The germline CDR1 and CDR2 sequences are MNHNY and SVGAGI (reference sequence). The CDR3, as DNA: TGTGCCAGCAGTTCCCACAGGGGTCGCTATGGCTACACCTTC. It specifies CASSSHRGRYGYTF.

CDR3 DNA: TGCGCCAGCAGTGAGTGGACTAGCGGGGGCATCTCCTACGAGCAGTACTTC. It codes for CASSEWTSGGISYEQYF. The chain recombines TRBV10-2 with TRBJ2-7; 13 nucleotides agree with TRBD2. With 1 base clipped from V and 0 bases from J, the junction kept 3 bases outside the gene matches. Germline assignment: CDR1 WSHSY and CDR2 SAAADI. This CDR3 comprises 17 residues.

The sample holds one count of this clone. The chain couples TRBV7-9 to TRBJ1-3; D is possibly TRBD1 (5 bases). CDR1 is SEHNR and CDR2 is FQNEAQ in the germline V gene (reference sequence). With 5 bases removed from V and 2 bases from J, the gap between germline ends came to 13 bases. The CDR3 runs 15 residues. In nucleotides, the CDR3 is TGTGCCAGCAGCCCCGCCGGGACCCCTGGAAACACCATATATTTT. Its translation: CASSPAGTPGNTIYF.

The chain couples TRBV9 to TRBJ2-6; D unclear. This CDR3 has 16 amino acids. Germline V gene sequence: CDR1 SGDLS, CDR2 YYNGEE. Trimming removed 5 bases at V and 0 bases at J, with 12 bases between. CDR3 sequence: CASSGWGGSGANVLTF. DNA of the CDR3: TGTGCCAGCAGTGGATGGGGTGGCTCTGGGGCCAACGTCCTGACTTTC.

The chain joins TRBV9 to TRBJ2-2, with 8 nucleotides matching TRBD1. CDR3 length: 15 residues. The trim removed 0 bases at V and 4 bases at J, leaving 2 bases unmatched. Germline loops: CDR1 SGDLS, CDR2 YYNGEE. This CDR3 reads CASSVVQGATGELFF. The CDR3 DNA reads TGTGCCAGCAGCGTAGTTCAGGGGGCCACCGGGGAGCTGTTTTTT. Filled out from reference TRBV9 and TRBJ2-2, the complete variable domain reads DSGVTQTPKHLITATGQRVTLRCSPRSGDLSVYWYQQSLDQGLQFLIQYYNGEERAKGNILERFSAQQFPDLHSELNLSSLELGDSALYFCASSVVQGATGELFFGEGSRLTVL.

The J gene is TRBJ2-2, the V gene TRBV6-6, with 8 bases identical to TRBD1. In germline, CDR1 is MNHNY, CDR2 SVGAGI (reference sequence). The CDR3 is 15 residues long. Trimming took 6 bases from V and 5 from J; bases not matched to a gene: 8. In DNA, the CDR3 is TGTGCCAGCAGGCTCAGGACAGGGATTACCGGGGAGCTGTTTTTT. Translating it yields CASRLRTGITGELFF.

The rearrangement joins TRBV11-1 to TRBJ2-5; D ambiguous. V dropped 1 base and J dropped 1 base, with 4 bases sitting between them. Germline V lookup: CDR1 SGHAT, CDR2 FQDESV (reference sequence). The CDR3 runs 13 residues. CDR3 residues: CASSLGRQETQYF. The CDR3 DNA follows: TGTGCCAGCAGCTTAGGCCGCCAAGAGACCCAGTACTTC.

The rearrangement uses TRBV4-3 and TRBJ2-1; 13 nucleotides agree with TRBD2. The CDR3 spans 16 residues. Germline V gene sequence: CDR1 LGHNA, CDR2 YSLEER. V shed 0 bases, J shed 8 bases, and the junction held 4 bases outside the gene matches. CDR3 sequence: CASSQELAGGVDEQFF. The CDR3 bases are TGCGCCAGCAGCCAAGAACTAGCGGGGGGGGTAGATGAGCAGTTCTTC.

This clone appeared a few times. V is TRBV30 and J is TRBJ1-1; the D is unclear. Germline loops: CDR1 GTSNPN, CDR2 SVGIG (reference sequence). The CDR3 has 13 residues. Written as DNA, the CDR3 is TGTGCTTACTCCCAGGAGGGAGATACTGAAGCTTTCTTT. It encodes CAYSQEGDTEAFF.

J is TRBJ2-2 and V is TRBV6-4; the D is unclear. The V gene lost 0 bases and the J gene lost 6 bases, with 8 bases spanning the gap. The CDR3 consists of 14 residues. Germline V CDR1 and CDR2: MRHNA, SNTAGT. CDR3 sequence reads: CASSDSSGSGELFF. Written as DNA, the CDR3 is TGTGCCAGCAGTGACTCGAGTGGGTCCGGGGAGCTGTTTTTT.

J is TRBJ2-7 and V is TRBV18; TRBD2 agrees at 8 bases. Germline CDR1 KGHSH, CDR2 LQKENI. The V gene end was trimmed by 0 bases and the J gene end by 5 bases; junction bases not matched to a gene: 3. The CDR3 consists of 14 residues. Written as DNA, the CDR3 is TGTGCCAGCTCACCACCGAGCGGGGGAAACGAGCAGTACTTC. This gives the protein CASSPPSGGNEQYF.

The V and J genes are TRBV7-9 and TRBJ1-1; no firm D call. The V gene's germline CDR1 is SEHNR and CDR2 FQNEAQ (reference sequence). The CDR3 is 12 residues long. V lost 3 bases and J lost 8, with 10 bases in between. The CDR3, as DNA: TGTGCCAGCAGCTTTAACGGCGCGGAAGCTTTCTTT. This translates into CASSFNGAEAFF.

The chain couples TRBV6-1 to TRBJ1-5, with no clear D. Between the trimmed V and J ends, which lost 1 base and 3 bases, there was a span of 7 bases. CDR3 length: 14 amino acids. Per the germline V gene, CDR1 is MNHNS and CDR2 is SASEGT. The CDR3 DNA reads TGTGCCAGCAGTGAAGTCTCGAACAATCAGCCCCAGCATTTT. Protein sequence: CASSEVSNNQPQHF.

This clone was found once. The chain recombines TRBV27 with TRBJ2-7; 10 bases match TRBD2. Germline V gene sequence: CDR1 MNHEY, CDR2 SMNVEV (reference sequence). Unmatched junction bases numbered 7, after V lost 4 bases and J lost 1 base. This CDR3 has 16 amino acids. The CDR3 DNA follows: TGTGCCAGCAGTTCGGTATCTAGCGGGGGTTCCTACGAGCAGTACTTC. Amino acids: CASSSVSSGGSYEQYF.

V usage is TRBV6-5 and J usage is TRBJ1-6, with 7 nucleotides matching TRBD1. V shed 6 bases, J shed 10 bases, and the junction held 9 bases outside the gene matches. The CDR3 extends over 14 amino acids. Per germline, CDR1 MNHEY and CDR2 SVGAGI. CDR3 protein: CASRGDSSGSPLHF. Written as DNA, the CDR3 is TGTGCCAGCAGGGGGGACAGTTCGGGATCACCCCTCCACTTT.

The chain recombines TRBV5-1 with TRBJ1-3; the D is unclear. V gave up 0 bases and J gave up 0 bases, with 13 bases separating them. The CDR3 extends over 17 amino acids. CDR1 is SGHRS and CDR2 is YFSETQ in the germline V gene. CDR3 in DNA: TGCGCCAGCAGCTTGGAAGCGGCTAACCCCTCTGGAAACACCATATATTTT. It encodes CASSLEAANPSGNTIYF.

The chain joins TRBV7-3 to TRBJ2-2, with D uncertain. The germline V and J ends were trimmed by 2 bases and 1 base, with 14 bases remaining between them. Germline V gene lookup returns CDR1 SGHTA and CDR2 FQGTGA. This CDR3 region has 17 residues. The CDR3 protein is CASSLAGLVLNTGELFF. CDR3 nucleotide sequence: TGTGCCAGCAGCTTAGCTGGGTTAGTCTTGAACACCGGGGAGCTGTTTTTT.